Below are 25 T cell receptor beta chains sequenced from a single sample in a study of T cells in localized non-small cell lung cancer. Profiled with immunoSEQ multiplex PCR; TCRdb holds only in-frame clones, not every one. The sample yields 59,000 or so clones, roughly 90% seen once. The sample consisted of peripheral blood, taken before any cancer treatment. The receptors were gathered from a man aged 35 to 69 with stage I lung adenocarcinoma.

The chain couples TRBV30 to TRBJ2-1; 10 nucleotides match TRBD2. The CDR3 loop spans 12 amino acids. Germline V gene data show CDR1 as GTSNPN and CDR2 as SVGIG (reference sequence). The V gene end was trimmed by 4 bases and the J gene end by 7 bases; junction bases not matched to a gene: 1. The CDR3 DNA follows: TGTGCCTGGACTAGCGGGAGAAATGAGCAGTTCTTC. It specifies CAWTSGRNEQFF.

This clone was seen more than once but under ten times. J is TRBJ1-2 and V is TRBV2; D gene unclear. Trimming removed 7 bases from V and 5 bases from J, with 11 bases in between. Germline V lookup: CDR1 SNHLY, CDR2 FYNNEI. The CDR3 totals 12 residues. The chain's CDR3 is CASTGSGYGYTF. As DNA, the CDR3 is TGTGCCAGCACTGGGTCAGGTTATGGCTACACCTTC.

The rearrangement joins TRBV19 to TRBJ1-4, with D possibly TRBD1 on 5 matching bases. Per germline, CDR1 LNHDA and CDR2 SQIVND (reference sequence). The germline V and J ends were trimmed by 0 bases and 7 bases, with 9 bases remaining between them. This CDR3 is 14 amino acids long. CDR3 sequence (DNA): TGTGCCAGTAGTATAGATTCGGGGGGTGAAAAACTGTTTTTT. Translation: CASSIDSGGEKLFF. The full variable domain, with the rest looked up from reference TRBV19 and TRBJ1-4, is DGGITQSPKYLFRKEGQNVTLSCEQNLNHDAMYWYRQDPGQGLRLIYYSQIVNDFQKGDIAEGYSVSREKKESFPLTVTSAQKNPTAFYLCASSIDSGGEKLFFGSGTQLSVL.

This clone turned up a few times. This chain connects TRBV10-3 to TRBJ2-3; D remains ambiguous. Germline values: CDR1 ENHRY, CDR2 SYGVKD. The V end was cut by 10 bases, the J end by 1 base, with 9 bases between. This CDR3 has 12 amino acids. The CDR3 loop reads CASNGGTDTQYF. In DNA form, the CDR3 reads TGTGCCAGCAATGGGGGCACAGATACGCAGTATTTT.

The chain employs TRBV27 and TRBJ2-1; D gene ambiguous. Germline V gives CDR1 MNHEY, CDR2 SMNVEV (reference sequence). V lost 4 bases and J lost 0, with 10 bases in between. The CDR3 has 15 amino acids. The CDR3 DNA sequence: TGTGCCAGCAGTTCGAGTGAGAGCTCCTACAATGAGCAGTTCTTC. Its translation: CASSSSESSYNEQFF.

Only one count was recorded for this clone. CDR3 DNA sequence: TGTGCCAGCAGTCTTGGGGCGACAGACCATCAGCCCCAGCATTTT. Translating it yields CASSLGATDHQPQHF. This rearrangement joins TRBV28 to TRBJ1-5; TRBD1 might be the D (5 bases). Trimming removed 5 bases at V and 5 bases at J, with 16 bases between. This CDR3 is built from 15 residues. Germline V gene sequence: CDR1 MDHEN, CDR2 SYDVKM.

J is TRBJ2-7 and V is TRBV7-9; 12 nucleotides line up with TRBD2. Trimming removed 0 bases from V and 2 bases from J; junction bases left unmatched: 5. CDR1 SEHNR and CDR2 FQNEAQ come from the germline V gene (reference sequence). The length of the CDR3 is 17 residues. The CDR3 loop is CASSLAVGTSGPYEQYF. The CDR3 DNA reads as TGTGCCAGCAGCTTAGCGGTCGGGACTAGCGGGCCCTACGAGCAGTACTTC.

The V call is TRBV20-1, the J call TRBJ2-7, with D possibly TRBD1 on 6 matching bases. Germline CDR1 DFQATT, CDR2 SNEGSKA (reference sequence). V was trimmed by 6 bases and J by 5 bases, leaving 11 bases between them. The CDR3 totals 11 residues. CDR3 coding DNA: TGCAGTGCGGTGAGGGGGAACGAGCAGTACTTC. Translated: CSAVRGNEQYF.

CDR3 region: CASSQVPGQGGYGYTF. CDR3 coding DNA: TGCGCCAGCAGCCAGGTCCCGGGACAGGGTGGGTATGGCTACACCTTC. J is TRBJ1-2 and V is TRBV4-1; 9 nucleotides agree with TRBD1. Unmatched junction bases numbered 10, after V lost 3 bases and J lost 5 bases. Germline CDR1 is MGHRA and CDR2 is YSYEKL. The CDR3 consists of 16 residues.

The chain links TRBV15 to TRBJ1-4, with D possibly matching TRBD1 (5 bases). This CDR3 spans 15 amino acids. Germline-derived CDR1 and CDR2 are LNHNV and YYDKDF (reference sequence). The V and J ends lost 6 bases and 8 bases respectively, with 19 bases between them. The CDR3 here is CATRDRTPIREKLFF. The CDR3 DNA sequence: TGTGCCACCAGAGATCGGACACCAATTAGGGAAAAACTGTTTTTT. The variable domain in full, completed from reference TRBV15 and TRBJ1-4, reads DAMVIQNPRYQVTQFGKPVTLSCSQTLNHNVMYWYQQKSSQAPKLLFHYYDKDFNNEADTPDNFQSRRPNTSFCFLDIRSPGLGDTAMYLCATRDRTPIREKLFFGSGTQLSVL.

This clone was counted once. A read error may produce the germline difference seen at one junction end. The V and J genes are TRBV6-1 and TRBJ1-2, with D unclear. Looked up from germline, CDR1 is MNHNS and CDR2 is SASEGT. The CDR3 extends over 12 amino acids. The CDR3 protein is CASSATTGSLGF. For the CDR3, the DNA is TGTGCCAGCAGTGCGACCACCGGGTCACTGGGCTTC.

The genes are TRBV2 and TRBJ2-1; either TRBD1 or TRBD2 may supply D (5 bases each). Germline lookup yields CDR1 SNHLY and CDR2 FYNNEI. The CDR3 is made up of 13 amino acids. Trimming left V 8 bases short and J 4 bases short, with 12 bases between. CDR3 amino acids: CASSRDGYNEQFF. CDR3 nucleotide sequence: TGTGCCAGCTCCCGGGACGGATACAATGAGCAGTTCTTC. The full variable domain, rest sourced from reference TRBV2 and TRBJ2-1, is EPEVTQTPSHQVTQMGQEVILRCVPISNHLYFYWYRQILGQKVEFLVSFYNNEISEKSEIFDDQFSVERPDGSNFTLKIRSTKLEDSAMYFCASSRDGYNEQFFGPGTRLTVL.

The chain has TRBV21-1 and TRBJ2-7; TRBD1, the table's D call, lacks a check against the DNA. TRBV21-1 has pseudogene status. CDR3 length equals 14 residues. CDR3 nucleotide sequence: TGTGCCAGCGGTTCCGGGACAAGCTCCTACGAGCAGTACTTC. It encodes CASGSGTSSYEQYF.

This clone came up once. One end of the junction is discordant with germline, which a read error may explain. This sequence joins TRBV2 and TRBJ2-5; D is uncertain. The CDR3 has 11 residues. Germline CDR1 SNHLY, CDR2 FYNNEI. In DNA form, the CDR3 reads TGTGCCAGCAGTGACCAGGAGACCCAGTACTTC. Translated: CASSDQETQYF.

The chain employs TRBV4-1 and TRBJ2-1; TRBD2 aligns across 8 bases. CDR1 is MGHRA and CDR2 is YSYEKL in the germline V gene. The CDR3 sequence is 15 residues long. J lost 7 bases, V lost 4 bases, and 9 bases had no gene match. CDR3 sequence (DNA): TGCGCCAGCAGCCCTAGCGGGCCGGGGGGGAATGAGCAGTTCTTC. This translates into CASSPSGPGGNEQFF.

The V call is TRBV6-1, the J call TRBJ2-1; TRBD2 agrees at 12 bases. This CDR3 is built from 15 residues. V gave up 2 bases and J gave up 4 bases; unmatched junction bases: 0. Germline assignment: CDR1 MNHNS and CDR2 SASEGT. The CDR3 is CASSELAGGYNEQFF. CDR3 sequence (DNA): TGTGCCAGCAGTGAACTAGCGGGAGGGTACAATGAGCAGTTCTTC.

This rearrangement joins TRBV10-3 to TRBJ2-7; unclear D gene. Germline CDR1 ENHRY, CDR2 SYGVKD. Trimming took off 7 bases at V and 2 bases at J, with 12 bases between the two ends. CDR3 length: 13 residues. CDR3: CAITPGLTYEQYF. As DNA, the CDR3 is TGTGCCATCACCCCGGGTTTGACCTACGAGCAGTACTTC.

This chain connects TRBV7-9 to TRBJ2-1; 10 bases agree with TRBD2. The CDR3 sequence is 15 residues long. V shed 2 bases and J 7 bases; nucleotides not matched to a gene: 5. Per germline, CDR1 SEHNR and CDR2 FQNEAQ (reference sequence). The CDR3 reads CASSLPLAGPNEQFF. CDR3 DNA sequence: TGTGCCAGCAGCTTACCACTAGCGGGACCGAATGAGCAGTTCTTC.

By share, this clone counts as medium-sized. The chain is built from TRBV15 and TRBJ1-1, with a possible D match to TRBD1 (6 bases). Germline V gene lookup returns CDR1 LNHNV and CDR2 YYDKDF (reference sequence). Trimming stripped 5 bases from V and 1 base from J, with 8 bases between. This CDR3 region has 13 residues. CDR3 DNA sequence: TGTGCCACCAGCTACAGGGAGAACACTGAAGCTTTCTTT. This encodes CATSYRENTEAFF.

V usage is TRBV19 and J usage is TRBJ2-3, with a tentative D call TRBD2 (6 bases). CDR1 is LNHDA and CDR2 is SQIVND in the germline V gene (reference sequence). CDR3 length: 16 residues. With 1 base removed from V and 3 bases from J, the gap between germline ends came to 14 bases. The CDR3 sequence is CASSIVGGALTDTQYF. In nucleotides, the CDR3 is TGTGCCAGTAGTATAGTCGGGGGAGCCCTGACAGATACGCAGTATTTT.

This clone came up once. The CDR3 here is CASSFGTGHYEQYF. In DNA form, the CDR3 reads TGTGCCAGCAGCTTCGGGACAGGGCACTACGAGCAGTACTTC. This chain links TRBV11-2 with TRBJ2-7; the match to TRBD1 covers 9 bases. Germline-derived CDR1 and CDR2 are SGHAT and FQNNGV. Trimming removed 3 bases from V and 3 bases from J; junction bases left unmatched: 3. CDR3 length equals 14 residues.

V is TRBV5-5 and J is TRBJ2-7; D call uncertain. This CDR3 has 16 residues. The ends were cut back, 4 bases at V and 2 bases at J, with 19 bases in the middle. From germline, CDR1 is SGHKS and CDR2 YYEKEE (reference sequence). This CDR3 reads CASSQTLGSVPYEQYF. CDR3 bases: TGTGCCAGCAGCCAAACCCTCGGGTCGGTGCCCTACGAGCAGTACTTC.

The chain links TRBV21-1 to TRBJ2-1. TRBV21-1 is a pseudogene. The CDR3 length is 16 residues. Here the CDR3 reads CASSKKGRGPDNEQFF. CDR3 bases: TGTGCCAGCAGCAAAAAGGGCCGGGGGCCGGACAATGAGCAGTTCTTC.

This CDR3 is CASGLGDSHYEQYF. As DNA, the CDR3 is TGTGCTAGTGGCCTTGGGGACAGTCACTACGAGCAGTACTTC. The chain combines TRBV12-5 with TRBJ2-7, with 7 bases matching TRBD1. The CDR3 runs 14 residues. J gave up 3 bases and V 6 bases, and 8 bases lay outside the gene matches. The V gene's germline CDR1 is LGHNT and CDR2 FRNRAP. Combining the CDR3 with reference TRBV12-5 and TRBJ2-7 gives the whole variable domain DARVTQTPRHKVTEMGQEVTMRCQPILGHNTVFWYRQTMMQGLELLAYFRNRAPLDDSGMPKDRFSAEMPDATLATLKIQPSEPRDSAVYFCASGLGDSHYEQYFGPGTRLTVT.

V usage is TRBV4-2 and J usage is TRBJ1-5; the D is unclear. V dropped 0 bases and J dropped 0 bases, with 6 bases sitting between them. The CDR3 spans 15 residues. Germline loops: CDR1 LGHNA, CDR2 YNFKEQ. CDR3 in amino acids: CASSQDYYSNQPQHF. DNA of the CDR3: TGTGCCAGCAGCCAAGACTACTATAGCAATCAGCCCCAGCATTTT.